This TCR beta chain stems from a study of T cells in Graves' hyperthyroidism and ophthalmopathy. V gave up 4 bases and J gave up 6 bases; unmatched junction bases: 13. The CDR3 sequence is 16 residues long. Germline assignment: CDR1 MGHDK and CDR2 SYGVNS. RNA transcripts provided the source from which TCR beta CDR3 regions were amplified. Primed by the HTBI set, a first-round RT-PCR was run on the TCR CDR3. TCRdb re-called the multiplex PCR reads with MiXCR, one entry per CDR3 protein. The sample carries 600,000 to 900,000 distinct CDR3 sequences, approximately 16% recorded once. Patients aged 18 to 65 had newly diagnosed hyperthyroidism of under 2 months' duration. The PBMCs were taken from approximately 9.7 ml of fresh peripheral blood. In its sample, this clonotype was seen many times. Its antigen is undetermined. Study results and limitations: In validation, the model predicted ophthalmopathy. These predictions came a median about 6.5 months before onset. Ophthalmopathy was separated from stable hyperthyroidism by a 13 V-J model.

This sequence was found in a man younger than 30 with Graves' hyperthyroidism. J is TRBJ2-7 and V is TRBV25-1, with TRBD2 matching over 9 bases. Sequencing was carried out using blood. CDR3 bases: TGTGCCAGCAGTGGGGCCGGACTAGCGCTTACCGGCGAGCAGTACTTC. As protein: CASSGAGLALTGEQYF.